This paragraph covers one T cell receptor (beta chain) sequence. This CDR3 is 13 amino acids long. The germline CDR1 and CDR2 sequences are SGDLS and YYNGEE. With 0 bases removed from V and 4 bases from J, the gap between germline ends came to 7 bases. The sample belongs to a study of radiation and T cells in renal cell carcinoma. The time point: baseline pretreatment blood. Indicated treatment: 15 Gy SBRT to primary tumor, nephrectomy 4 weeks later. Profiled with immunoSEQ multiplex PCR; TCRdb holds only in-frame clones, not every one. Of approximately 140,000 clones in the sample, about 87% were seen once.

This receptor was taken from a woman in her 70s with renal cell carcinoma. The sample in question was blood, obtained from a patient whose treatment included radiotherapy and nephrectomy. The gene calls are TRBV9 and TRBJ2-5; no clear D gene. The CDR3 sequence is CASSVEERETQYF. The CDR3 nucleotides are TGTGCCAGCAGCGTAGAAGAGAGAGAGACCCAGTACTTC. The full variable domain, completed using reference TRBV9 and TRBJ2-5, is DSGVTQTPKHLITATGQRVTLRCSPRSGDLSVYWYQQSLDQGLQFLIQYYNGEERAKGNILERFSAQQFPDLHSELNLSSLELGDSALYFCASSVEERETQYFGPGTRLLVL.